A single sample is the source of the 10 T cell receptor beta chains below, sequenced in a study of regulatory T cells in long-lasting Graves disease (dated by TCRdb to the early 2020s). The receptor library was made with multiplex PCR. TCRdb records Illumina HiSeq 4000 as the sequencer. TCR beta libraries were built with iRepertoire HTBI primers and Arm-PCR amplification of CDR3 regions. TCRdb reran the public reads through fastp at Q25 and MiXCR, keeping productive beta chains. For every CDR3 protein sequence, its rows merge into one entry that carries the most common genes and DNA. Here the sample has about 530,000 distinct CDR3 sequences; roughly 16% occur a single time. The ten top clones hold roughly 25% of the sample. The time point label corresponds to: newly diagnosed GD, antithyroid drugs for less than 3 months. For both TCR sequencing and RNA sequencing, RNA was extracted from PBMCs using TRIzol.

These records were also assigned to another study, of T cells in Graves' hyperthyroidism and ophthalmopathy.

The specimen comprised peripheral blood mononuclear cells (PBMCs), sampled at new diagnosis, from a patient treated with antithyroid drugs. The receptors derive from a woman in her forties or fifties with Graves disease. Donor details come from another sample of the same person, matched by shared clones.

V is TRBV12-3 or TRBV12-4 and J is TRBJ1-6; tentative D call: TRBD1 (5 bases). V was pared by 3 bases and J by 19 bases, with 13 bases between. CDR3 length: 11 residues. CDR3 sequence: CASSLDTWLHF. As DNA, the CDR3 is TGTGCCAGCAGTTTGGACACTTGGCTTCACTTT.

On this clonotype: Given the absence of the conserved phenylalanine or tryptophan at the CDR3 end, a read error is likely. The chain joins TRBV6-2 or TRBV6-3 to TRBJ1-1; D is ambiguous. CDR3 size: 13 residues. In germline, CDR1 is MNHEY, CDR2 SVGEGT. V was cut by 6 bases and J by 0 bases, with 8 bases left in between. In DNA form, the CDR3 reads TGTGCCAGCAGCCCGACGGTGAACACTGAAGCTTTCCTT. This translates into CASSPTVNTEAFL.

Comment on this clonotype: With a far larger clone one base away, a read error is the likely cause. This chain connects TRBV6-1 to TRBJ2-7; TRBD2 aligns across 9 bases. CDR3 length equals 15 residues. The V and J ends lost 3 bases and 7 bases, in that order; junction bases with no gene match: 10. CDR1 is MNHNS and CDR2 is SASEGT in the germline V gene. The CDR3 here is CASSDSGGGANEQYF. CDR3 nucleotide sequence: TGTGCCAGCAGTGACTCAGGCGGGGGGGCGAATGAGCAGTACTTC.

This clonotype was picked up a small number of times. The rearrangement joins TRBV5-1 to TRBJ2-2; 7 bases match TRBD2. The V and J ends lost 7 bases and 4 bases, in that order; junction bases with no gene match: 10. This CDR3 is built from 15 residues. Germline V lookup: CDR1 SGHRS, CDR2 YFSETQ. The CDR3 sequence: CASSGGATGTGELFF. The CDR3 coding sequence is TGCGCCAGCTCGGGGGGTGCGACGGGCACCGGGGAGCTGTTTTTT.

This clonotype was counted ten times or more. The chain recombines TRBV7-9 with TRBJ1-1, with a weak D call TRBD1 (5 bases). The V gene's germline CDR1 is SEHNR and CDR2 FQNEAQ (reference sequence). The germline V and J ends were trimmed by 3 bases and 6 bases, with 11 bases remaining between them. The CDR3 spans 13 residues. In DNA, the CDR3 is TGTGCCAGCAGCTTCCAGGGTGGAGCTGAAGCTTTCTTT. Encoded protein: CASSFQGGAEAFF.

This clonotype was observed many times. The chain is built from TRBV20-1 and TRBJ2-3, with D perhaps TRBD1 or TRBD2 (5 bases each). Between the trimmed V and J ends, which lost 5 bases and 0 bases, there was a span of 9 bases. The CDR3 loop spans 13 amino acids. Germline V gene data show CDR1 as DFQATT and CDR2 as SNEGSKA (reference sequence). The CDR3 protein is CSARDGSTDTQYF. The CDR3 bases are TGCAGTGCTCGGGACGGTAGCACAGATACGCAGTATTTT.

V and J are TRBV6-5 and TRBJ1-4; the match to TRBD1 covers 7 bases. The CDR3 has 17 amino acids. J lost 5 bases, V lost 3 bases, and 12 bases had no gene match. The germline V gene has CDR1 MNHEY and CDR2 SVGAGI. CDR3 DNA: TGTGCCAGCAGTTATTTACTCGTTGACAGGGTGAATGAAAAACTGTTTTTT. This codes for CASSYLLVDRVNEKLFF.

This clonotype was seen at least ten times. The chain is built from TRBV2 and TRBJ1-1; D not resolved. V was cut by 4 bases and J by 7 bases, with 7 bases left in between. In germline, CDR1 is SNHLY, CDR2 FYNNEI. This CDR3 spans 11 amino acids. The CDR3 sequence: CASSGQGEAFF. Written as DNA, the CDR3 is TGTGCCAGCAGTGGTCAAGGTGAAGCTTTCTTT.

The chain carries TRBV3-1 and TRBJ2-6; a weak D match, TRBD1 (5 bases). The germline V gene encodes CDR1 LGHDT and CDR2 YNNKEL (reference sequence). The CDR3 spans 16 residues. Trimming shortened V by 0 bases and J by 2 bases, and 8 bases separated the two germline ends. In DNA, the CDR3 is TGTGCCAGCAGCCAAGACAGGGTGGCTGGGGCCAACGTCCTGACTTTC. Translating gives CASSQDRVAGANVLTF.

In its sample, this clonotype was seen many times. This chain connects TRBV2 to TRBJ2-7, with TRBD2 as a possible D gene (5 bases). The CDR3 runs to 13 residues. Trimming stripped 2 bases from V and 3 bases from J, with 8 bases between. CDR1 is SNHLY, CDR2 FYNNEI, per germline. The CDR3 DNA is TGTGCCAGCAGTGAACAAGGACTCTACGAGCAGTACTTC. It yields the protein CASSEQGLYEQYF.